This TCR beta chain derives from a study of blood T cell repertoires in COVID-19. As for the study in general: Acute and convalescent COVID-19 samples came from the United States, Italy and Spain. T cells, B-cell-depleted T cells, or PBMCs provided the cDNA or gDNA that served as material.

In its sample, this clone was seen a few times. Original analysis: For nucleated cells, counts were estimated from reference gene primer amplification. Produced via immunoSEQ multiplex PCR; TCRdb's table is partial and in-frame only. Clonal size and the V and J genes are those of that table, whereas D and trimming came from the DNA. The sample has 250,000 to 350,000 clones; roughly 87% are singletons. The V gene end was trimmed by 2 bases and the J gene end by 3 bases; junction bases not matched to a gene: 3. This CDR3 comprises 14 residues. From germline, CDR1 is SGHNT and CDR2 YYREEE (reference sequence).

The chain combines TRBV5-4 with TRBJ2-7; 9 bases are a match to TRBD2. Material for sequencing was peripheral blood. The sequence was collected from a man aged 18 to 30 with active or convalescent COVID-19. The CDR3, as DNA: TGTGCCAGCAGCTTTGGGACTAGCTTCTACGAGCAGTACTTC. Its translation: CASSFGTSFYEQYF.